The T cell receptor beta chain described here comes from a study of cytomegalovirus exposure and HLA in healthy donors. Study results and caveats: Overall, about 160 TCR beta chains were annotated as cytomegalovirus-associated. The study found most TCR sequences rare, yet found some public TCRs in many donors.

This clone was found a few times. Its antigen remains unidentified. This CDR3 has 15 amino acids. Germline V gene lookup returns CDR1 MNHNS and CDR2 SASEGT. Germline trimming cut 6 bases from V and 3 bases from J; bases unmatched to any gene: 8. Using immunoSEQ multiplex PCR, the repertoire was profiled, and TCRdb retains in-frame clones only, with some absent. The table shows roughly 140,000 clones, with 80% to 95% occurring only once. Sequencing used PBMCs. The V gene is TRBV6-1, the J gene TRBJ1-5; 7 bases fit TRBD1. This sequence originates from a man aged 18 to 29 in good health and CMV-seronegative. CDR3 bases: TGTGCCAGCAGACGGGACAGAGGGGACAATCAGCCCCAGCATTTT. Translated: CASRRDRGDNQPQHF.